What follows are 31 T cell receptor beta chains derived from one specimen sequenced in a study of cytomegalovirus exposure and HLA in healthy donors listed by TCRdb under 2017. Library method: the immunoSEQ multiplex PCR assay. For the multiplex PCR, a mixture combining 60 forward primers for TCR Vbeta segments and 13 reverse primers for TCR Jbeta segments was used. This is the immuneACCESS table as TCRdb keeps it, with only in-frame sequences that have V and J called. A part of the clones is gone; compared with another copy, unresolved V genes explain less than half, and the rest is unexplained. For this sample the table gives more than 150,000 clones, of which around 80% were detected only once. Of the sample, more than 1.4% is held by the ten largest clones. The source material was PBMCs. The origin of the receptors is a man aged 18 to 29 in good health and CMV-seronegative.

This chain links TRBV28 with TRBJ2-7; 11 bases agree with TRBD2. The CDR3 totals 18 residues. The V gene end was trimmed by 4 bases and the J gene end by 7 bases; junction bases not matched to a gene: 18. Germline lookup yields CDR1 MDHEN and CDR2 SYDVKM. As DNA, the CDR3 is TGTGCCAGCAGTTACCCACACCCTCTCCAACTAGCGGGAGATGAGCAGTACTTC. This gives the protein CASSYPHPLQLAGDEQYF.

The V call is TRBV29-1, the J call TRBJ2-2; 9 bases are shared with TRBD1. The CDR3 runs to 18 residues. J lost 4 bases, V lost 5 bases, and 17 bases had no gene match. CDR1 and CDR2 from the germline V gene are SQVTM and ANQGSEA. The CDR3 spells CSVSNGFDGQGITGELFF. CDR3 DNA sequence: TGCAGCGTTTCCAACGGATTCGACGGACAGGGGATCACCGGGGAGCTGTTTTTT.

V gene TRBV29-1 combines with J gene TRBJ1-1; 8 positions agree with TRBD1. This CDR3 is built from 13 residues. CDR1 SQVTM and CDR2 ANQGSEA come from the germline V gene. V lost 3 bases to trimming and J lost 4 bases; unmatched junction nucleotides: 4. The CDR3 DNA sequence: TGCAGCGTTGAGACAGGGGTTCTCACTGAAGCTTTCTTT. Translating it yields CSVETGVLTEAFF.

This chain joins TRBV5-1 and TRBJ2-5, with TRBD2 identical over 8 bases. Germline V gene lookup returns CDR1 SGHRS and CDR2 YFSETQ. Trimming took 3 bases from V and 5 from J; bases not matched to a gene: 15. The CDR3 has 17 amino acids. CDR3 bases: TGCGCCAGCAGCTCGACTGGGTCAGCGGGAGTCTATGAGACCCAGTACTTC. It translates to CASSSTGSAGVYETQYF. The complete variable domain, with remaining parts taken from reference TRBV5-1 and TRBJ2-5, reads KAGVTQTPRYLIKTRGQQVTLSCSPISGHRSVSWYQQTPGQGLQFLFEYFSETQRNKGNFPGRFSGRQFSNSRSEMNVSTLELGDSALYLCASSSTGSAGVYETQYFGPGTRLLVL.

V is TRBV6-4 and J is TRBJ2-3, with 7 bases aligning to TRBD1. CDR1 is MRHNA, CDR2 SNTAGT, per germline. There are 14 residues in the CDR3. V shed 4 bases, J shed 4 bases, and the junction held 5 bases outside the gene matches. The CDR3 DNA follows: TGTGCCAGCAGTGCACAGGGGAAGGCAGATACGCAGTATTTT. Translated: CASSAQGKADTQYF.

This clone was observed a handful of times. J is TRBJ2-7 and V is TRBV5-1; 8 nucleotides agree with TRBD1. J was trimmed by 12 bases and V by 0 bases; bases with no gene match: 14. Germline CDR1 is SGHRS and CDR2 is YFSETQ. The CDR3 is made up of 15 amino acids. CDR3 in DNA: TGCGCCAGCAGCTTGGTTTCAGGGGGCGTTTTGCCACGGTACTTC. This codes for CASSLVSGGVLPRYF.

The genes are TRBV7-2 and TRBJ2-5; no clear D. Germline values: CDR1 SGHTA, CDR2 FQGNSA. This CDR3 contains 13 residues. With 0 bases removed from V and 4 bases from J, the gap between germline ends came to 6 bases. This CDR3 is CASSLAWRETQYF. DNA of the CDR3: TGTGCCAGCAGCTTAGCATGGAGAGAGACCCAGTACTTC.

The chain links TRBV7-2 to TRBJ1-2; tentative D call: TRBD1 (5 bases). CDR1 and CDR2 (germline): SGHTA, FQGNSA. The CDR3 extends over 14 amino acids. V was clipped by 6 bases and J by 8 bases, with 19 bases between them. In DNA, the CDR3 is TGTGCCAGCAGAAAACGAGACCCCCAGGGAGGCTACACCTTC. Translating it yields CASRKRDPQGGYTF.

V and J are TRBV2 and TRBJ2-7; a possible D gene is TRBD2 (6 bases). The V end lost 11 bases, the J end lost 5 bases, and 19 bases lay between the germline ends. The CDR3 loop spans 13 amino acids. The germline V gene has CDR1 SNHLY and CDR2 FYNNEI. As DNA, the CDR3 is TGTGCCTCCGATTGGGGGAGGTACAACGAGCAGTACTTC. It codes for CASDWGRYNEQYF. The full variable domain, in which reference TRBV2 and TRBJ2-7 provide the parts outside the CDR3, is EPEVTQTPSHQVTQMGQEVILRCVPISNHLYFYWYRQILGQKVEFLVSFYNNEISEKSEIFDDQFSVERPDGSNFTLKIRSTKLEDSAMYFCASDWGRYNEQYFGPGTRLTVT.

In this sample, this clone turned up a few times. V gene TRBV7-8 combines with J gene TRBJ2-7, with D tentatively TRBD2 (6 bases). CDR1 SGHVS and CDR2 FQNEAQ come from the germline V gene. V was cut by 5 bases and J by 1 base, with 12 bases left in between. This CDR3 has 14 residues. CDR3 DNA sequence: TGTGCCAGCAGCCTCAGGGACTCATCCTACGAGCAGTACTTC. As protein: CASSLRDSSYEQYF.

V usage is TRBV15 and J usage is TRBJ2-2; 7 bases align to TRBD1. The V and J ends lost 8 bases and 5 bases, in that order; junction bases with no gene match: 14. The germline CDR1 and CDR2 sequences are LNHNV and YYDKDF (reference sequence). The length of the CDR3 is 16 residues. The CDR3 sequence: CATATGAEGVTGELFF. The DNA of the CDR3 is TGTGCCACCGCCACAGGGGCCGAAGGAGTAACCGGGGAGCTGTTTTTT.

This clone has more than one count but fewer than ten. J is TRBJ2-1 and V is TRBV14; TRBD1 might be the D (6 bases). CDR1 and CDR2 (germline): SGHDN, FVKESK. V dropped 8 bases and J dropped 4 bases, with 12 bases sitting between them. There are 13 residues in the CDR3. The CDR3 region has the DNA TGTGCCAGCGGGACACACTATTACAATGAGCAGTTCTTC. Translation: CASGTHYYNEQFF.

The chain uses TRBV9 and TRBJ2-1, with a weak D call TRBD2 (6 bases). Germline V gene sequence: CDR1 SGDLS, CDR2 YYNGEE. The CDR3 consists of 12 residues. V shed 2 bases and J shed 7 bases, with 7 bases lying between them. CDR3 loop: CASSVEGNEQFF. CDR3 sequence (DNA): TGTGCCAGCAGCGTGGAGGGGAATGAGCAGTTCTTC.

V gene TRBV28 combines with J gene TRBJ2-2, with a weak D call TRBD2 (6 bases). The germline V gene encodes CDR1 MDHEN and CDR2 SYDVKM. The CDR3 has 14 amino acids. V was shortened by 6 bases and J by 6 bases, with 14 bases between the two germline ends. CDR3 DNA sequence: TGTGCCAGCAGGTTTAGTGGGGGGTCCGGGGAGCTGTTTTTT. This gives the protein CASRFSGGSGELFF.

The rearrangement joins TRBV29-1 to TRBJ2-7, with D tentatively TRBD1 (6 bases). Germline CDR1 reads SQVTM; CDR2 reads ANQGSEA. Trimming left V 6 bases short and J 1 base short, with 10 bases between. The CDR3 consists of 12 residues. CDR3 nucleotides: TGCAGCGTGTCCAGGGGTTCCTACGAGCAGTACTTC. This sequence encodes CSVSRGSYEQYF.

The CDR3 DNA follows: TGTGCCAGCAGCTTACAGGGGGCTGGCTACACCTTC. Its protein product is CASSLQGAGYTF. The chain couples TRBV11-2 to TRBJ1-2, with 8 bases aligning to TRBD1. J was trimmed by 7 bases and V by 2 bases; bases with no gene match: 0. This CDR3 is 12 amino acids long. Germline loops: CDR1 SGHAT, CDR2 FQNNGV.

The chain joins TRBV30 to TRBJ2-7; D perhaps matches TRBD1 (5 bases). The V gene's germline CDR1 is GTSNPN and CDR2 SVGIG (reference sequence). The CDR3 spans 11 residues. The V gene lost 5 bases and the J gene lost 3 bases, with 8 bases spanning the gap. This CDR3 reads CAWGAVYEQYF. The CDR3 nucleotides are TGTGCCTGGGGGGCTGTCTACGAGCAGTACTTC.

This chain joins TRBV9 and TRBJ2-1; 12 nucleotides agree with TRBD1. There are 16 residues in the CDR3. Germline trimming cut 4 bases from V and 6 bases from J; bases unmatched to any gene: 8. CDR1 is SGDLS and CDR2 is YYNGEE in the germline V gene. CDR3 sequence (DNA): TGTGCCAGCAGCTTAACCGGGACAGGGGGCTTCAATGAGCAGTTCTTC. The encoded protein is CASSLTGTGGFNEQFF.

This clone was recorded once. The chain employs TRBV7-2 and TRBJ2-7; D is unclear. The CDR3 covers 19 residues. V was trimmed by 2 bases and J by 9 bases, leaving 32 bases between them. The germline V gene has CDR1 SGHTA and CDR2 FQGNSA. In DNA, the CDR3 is TGTGCCAGCAGCTTAAGGAGTCGTCAGCCACTGCGAAAAGCCCTATTGCAGTACTTC. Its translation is CASSLRSRQPLRKALLQYF.

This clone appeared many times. In DNA, the CDR3 is TGTGCCAGCACCCACGGACAGGGTGGGCAGCCCCAGCATTTT. Its protein product is CASTHGQGGQPQHF. The rearrangement joins TRBV6-1 to TRBJ1-5; 8 bases fit TRBD1. V was pared by 7 bases and J by 7 bases, with 9 bases of the junction left unmatched. The CDR3 has 14 residues. Germline V gene data show CDR1 as MNHNS and CDR2 as SASEGT.

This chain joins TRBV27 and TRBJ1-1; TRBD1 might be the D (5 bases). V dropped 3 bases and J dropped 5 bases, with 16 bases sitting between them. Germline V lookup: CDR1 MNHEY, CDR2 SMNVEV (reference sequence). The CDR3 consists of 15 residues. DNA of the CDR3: TGTGCCAGCAGTTTTTGGGGGGAGTCGAGAACTGAAGCTTTCTTT. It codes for CASSFWGESRTEAFF.

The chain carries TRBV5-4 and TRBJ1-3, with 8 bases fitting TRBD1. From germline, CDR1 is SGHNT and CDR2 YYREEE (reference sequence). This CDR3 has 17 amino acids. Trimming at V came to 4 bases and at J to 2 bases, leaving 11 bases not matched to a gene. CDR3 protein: CASSALRGQGAGNTIYF. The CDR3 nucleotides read TGTGCCAGCAGCGCCCTCCGCGGACAGGGCGCTGGAAACACCATATATTTT.

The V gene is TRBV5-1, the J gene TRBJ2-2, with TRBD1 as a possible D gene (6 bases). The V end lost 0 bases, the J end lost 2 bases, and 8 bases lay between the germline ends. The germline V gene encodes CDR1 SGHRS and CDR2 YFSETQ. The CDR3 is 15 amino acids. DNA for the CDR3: TGCGCCAGCAGCTTGGGAGGGGGTAACACCGGGGAGCTGTTTTTT. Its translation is CASSLGGGNTGELFF.

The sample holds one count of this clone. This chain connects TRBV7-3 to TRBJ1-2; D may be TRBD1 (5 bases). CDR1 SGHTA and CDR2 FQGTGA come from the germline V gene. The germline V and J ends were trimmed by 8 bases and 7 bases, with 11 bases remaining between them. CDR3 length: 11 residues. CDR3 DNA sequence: TGTGCCAGCCCCGCCGGGGGTGGCTACACCTTC. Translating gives CASPAGGGYTF.

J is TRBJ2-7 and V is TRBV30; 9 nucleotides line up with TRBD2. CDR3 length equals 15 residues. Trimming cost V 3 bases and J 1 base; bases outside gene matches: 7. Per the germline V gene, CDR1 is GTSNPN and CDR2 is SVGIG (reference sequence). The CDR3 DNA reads TGTGCCTGGAGAGGGGGGCTAGCGGGATCCTACGAGCAGTACTTC. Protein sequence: CAWRGGLAGSYEQYF.

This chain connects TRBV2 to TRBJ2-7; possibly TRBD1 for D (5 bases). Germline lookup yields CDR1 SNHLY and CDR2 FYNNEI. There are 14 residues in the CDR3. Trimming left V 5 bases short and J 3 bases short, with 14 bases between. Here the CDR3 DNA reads TGTGCCAGCAGTCGATCCCAAGGACACTACGAGCAGTACTTC. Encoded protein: CASSRSQGHYEQYF.

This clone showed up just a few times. Here the CDR3 reads CASSSDGAREQYF. Here the CDR3 DNA reads TGCGCCAGCAGCTCGGACGGAGCACGGGAACAGTACTTC. This chain links TRBV5-1 with TRBJ2-7, with D possibly TRBD2 on 5 matching bases. The length of the CDR3 is 13 residues. Germline values: CDR1 SGHRS, CDR2 YFSETQ. Trimming left V 3 bases short and J 10 bases short, with 17 bases between.

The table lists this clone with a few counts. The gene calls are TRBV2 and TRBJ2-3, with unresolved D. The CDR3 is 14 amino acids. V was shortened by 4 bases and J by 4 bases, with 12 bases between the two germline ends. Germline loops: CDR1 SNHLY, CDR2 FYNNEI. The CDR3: CASSAYFPADTQYF. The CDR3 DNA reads TGTGCCAGCAGTGCTTACTTCCCGGCAGATACGCAGTATTTT.

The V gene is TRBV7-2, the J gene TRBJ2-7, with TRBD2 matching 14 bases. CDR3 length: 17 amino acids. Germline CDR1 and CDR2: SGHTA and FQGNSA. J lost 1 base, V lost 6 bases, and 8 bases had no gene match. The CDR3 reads CASSPIGLAGGSYEQYF. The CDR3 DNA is TGTGCCAGCAGTCCTATCGGACTAGCGGGAGGATCCTACGAGCAGTACTTC.

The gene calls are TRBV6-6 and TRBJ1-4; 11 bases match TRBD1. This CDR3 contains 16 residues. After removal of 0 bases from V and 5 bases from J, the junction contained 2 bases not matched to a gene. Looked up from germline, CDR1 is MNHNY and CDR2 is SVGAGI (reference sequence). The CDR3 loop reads CASSYSRDRGNEKLFF. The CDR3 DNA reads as TGTGCCAGCAGTTACTCCCGGGACAGGGGGAATGAAAAACTGTTTTTT.

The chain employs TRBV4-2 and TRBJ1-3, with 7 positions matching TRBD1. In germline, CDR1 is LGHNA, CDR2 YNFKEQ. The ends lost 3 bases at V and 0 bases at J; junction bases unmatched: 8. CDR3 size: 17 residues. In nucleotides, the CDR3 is TGTGCCAGCAGCCAGGGGGACAGCCTAAACTCTGGAAACACCATATATTTT. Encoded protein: CASSQGDSLNSGNTIYF.